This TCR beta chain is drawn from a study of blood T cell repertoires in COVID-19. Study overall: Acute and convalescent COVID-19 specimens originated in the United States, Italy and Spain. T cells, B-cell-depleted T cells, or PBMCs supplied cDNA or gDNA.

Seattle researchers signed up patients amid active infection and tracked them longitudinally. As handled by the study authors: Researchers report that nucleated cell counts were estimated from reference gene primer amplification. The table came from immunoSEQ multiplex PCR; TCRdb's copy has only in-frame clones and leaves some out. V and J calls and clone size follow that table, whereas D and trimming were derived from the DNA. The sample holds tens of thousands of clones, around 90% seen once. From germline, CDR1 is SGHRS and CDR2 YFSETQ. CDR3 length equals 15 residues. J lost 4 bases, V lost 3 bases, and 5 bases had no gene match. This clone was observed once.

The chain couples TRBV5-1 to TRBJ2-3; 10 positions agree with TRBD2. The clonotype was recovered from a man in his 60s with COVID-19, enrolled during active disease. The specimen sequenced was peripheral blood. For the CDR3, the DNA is TGCGCCAGCAGCTCATCTAGCGGGAGCGCAGATACGCAGTATTTT. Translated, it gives CASSSSSGSADTQYF.